This is a list of T cell receptor beta chains from one sample in a study of CD8 T cells in ankylosing spondylitis. TCRdb used MiXCR to reprocess the 5' RACE reads, holding one entry per CDR3 protein. The table lists 80,000 to 100,000 distinct CDR3 sequences, roughly 8.3% of them singletons. Sequenced: blood, either unsorted or a sorted T cell fraction (not recorded which). The receptors here all came from a male donor with ankylosing spondylitis or in good health (not recorded which). The CDR3 runs from the conserved cysteine through the conserved F or W. A D gene is named only where the DNA matches it firmly. Clone size, where shown, is once, few, many, or a class for clones that have expanded.

j_gene	abundance	d_gene	v_gene	CDR3nt	CDR3aa
TRBJ2-7	few	.	TRBV4-3	TGCGCCAGCAGCCAAGATCTGGCTGGGGAGGTGTACTTC	CASSQDLAGEVYF
TRBJ2-5	many	.	TRBV29-1	TGCAGCGTTGGGGGAGAGACCCAGTACTTC	CSVGGETQYF
TRBJ2-7	many	TRBD1	TRBV29-1	TGCAGCGTTGAATGGGACAGTTCCTACGAGCAGTACTTC	CSVEWDSSYEQYF
TRBJ2-3	many	TRBD1	TRBV10-3	TGTGCCATCACCAGAAGCCCCGGACAGGGCGTAGATACGCAGTATTTT	CAITRSPGQGVDTQYF
TRBJ2-6	few	.	TRBV30	TGTGCCAGTGAACAGGGTTCCGGGGCCAACGTCCTGACTTTC	CASEQGSGANVLTF
TRBJ2-3	few	.	TRBV7-2	TGTGCCAGCAGCTTATGGAAAGATACGCAGTATTTT	CASSLWKDTQYF
TRBJ2-5	many	.	TRBV10-3	TGTGCCATCAGTGACCCGGACGGAGATTTCCAAGAGACCCAGTACTTC	CAISDPDGDFQETQYF
TRBJ1-2	many	.	TRBV4-3	TGCGCCAGCAGCCAAGAAAGGAAAAAAGGGGATCACTATGGCTACACCTTC	CASSQERKKGDHYGYTF
TRBJ2-3	many	TRBD1	TRBV5-6	TGTGCCAGCAGCTTGTCGACGGGACAGGGTACAGATACGCAGTATTTT	CASSLSTGQGTDTQYF
TRBJ2-7	many	TRBD2	TRBV4-2	TGTGCCAGCAGCCAAGGACCGACTAGCGGAGTCTACGAGCAGTACTTC	CASSQGPTSGVYEQYF
TRBJ1-5	many	.	TRBV29-1	TGCAGCGTTGGTGAGGCTAGGGGACTTCAGCCCCAGCATTTT	CSVGEARGLQPQHF
TRBJ2-3	.	.	TRBV12-5	TGTGCTAGTGGTTTGCGTGGGGATACGCAGTATTTT	CASGLRGDTQYF
TRBJ2-1	many	TRBD1	TRBV7-2	TGTGCCAGTGATACAGGGGGTTGGTACAATGAGCAGTTCTTC	CASDTGGWYNEQFF
TRBJ1-4	few	.	TRBV25-1	TGTGCCAGCAGTGGGCCAACTAATGAAAAACTGTTTTTT	CASSGPTNEKLFF